These T cell receptor beta chains were read from a single sample in a study of control samples from healthy donors and cancer patients. The repertoire was sequenced with immunoSEQ multiplex PCR; TCRdb's copy has only in-frame clones and lacks some. The profile shows 170,000 or so clones, roughly 94% of them singletons. The sample consisted of blood. These receptors were taken from a woman aged 18-29 years in good health. Each CDR3 is given with its conserved first and last residue. Expanded clones get a size class; other rows say once, few or many, or leave the size out.

J,size,V,CDR3
TRBJ2-1,.,TRBV4-2,CASSQDNPSGDREPHEQFF
TRBJ1-5,.,TRBV5-8,CASSSSGTGGGQPQHF
TRBJ2-7,.,TRBV11-2,CASSLGLAGGEQYF
TRBJ2-3,.,TRBV20-1,CSARDGTQYF
TRBJ1-2,.,TRBV7-8,CASSLGQGNGYTF
TRBJ2-3,.,TRBV11-3,CASSPDRGDTQYF
TRBJ1-1,.,TRBV25-1,CASTGGTEAFF
TRBJ1-6,.,TRBV25-1,CASSELGGAGSPLHF
TRBJ1-2,few,TRBV19,CASSGQGGYGYTF
TRBJ2-7,.,TRBV28,CASSFPGVEEQYF
TRBJ1-6,.,TRBV10-3,CAIRDTGNSPLHF
TRBJ2-5,.,TRBV19,CASSMRTRETQYF
TRBJ2-3,once,TRBV9,CASSPGGFSTDTQYF